This T cell receptor beta chain stems from a study of molecular identifiers for immune sequencing clone quantification. Broader study findings: Spiked Jurkat TCR RNA equal to one cell could reportedly be picked out among over 850,000 naive cells.

The V segment lost 5 bases and the J segment 5 bases; nucleotides outside the gene matches: 33. The CDR3 has 24 residues. TCRdb fed the PCR reads into MiXCR, producing one record per CDR3 protein. Of some 96,000 distinct CDR3 sequences in the sample, 20% to 30% were seen once. CD8+CD4-CCR7+CD45RA+ sorting gave the naive CD8 T cells. About this clonotype: The antigen remains unidentified. The CDR3 does not close with the conserved phenylalanine or tryptophan, likely indicating a read error.

Sequenced input: naive CD8+ T cells from blood, with Jurkat cell RNA spiked in. Subset of the sample: FACS-sorted CD8+CD4-CCR7+CD45RA+ naive T cells. V gene TRBV12-3 or TRBV12-4 combines with J gene TRBJ2-1, with 10 nucleotides matching TRBD2. This receptor was identified in a human donor in good health. Some libraries in this study had Jurkat cell RNA spiked in. CDR3 coding DNA: TGTGCCAGCAGTCAACGACACCCGGGACTAGCGCGGACGGTTGGCCCCCGGTTCGACAATGAGCAGTTCTGC. This translates into CASSQRHPGLARTVGPRFDNEQFC.